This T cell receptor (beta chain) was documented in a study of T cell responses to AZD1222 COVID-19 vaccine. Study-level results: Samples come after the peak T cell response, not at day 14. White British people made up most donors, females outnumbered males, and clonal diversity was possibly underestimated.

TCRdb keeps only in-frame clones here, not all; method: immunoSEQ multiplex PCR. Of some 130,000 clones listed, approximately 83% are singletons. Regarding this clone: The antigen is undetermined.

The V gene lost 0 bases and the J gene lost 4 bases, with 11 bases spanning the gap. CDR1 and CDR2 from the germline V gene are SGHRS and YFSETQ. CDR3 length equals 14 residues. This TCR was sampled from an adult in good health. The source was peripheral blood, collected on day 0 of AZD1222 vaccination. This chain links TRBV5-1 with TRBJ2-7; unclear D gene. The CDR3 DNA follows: TGCGCCAGCAGCTTGGAGAGGACCGAGTACGAGCAGTACTTC. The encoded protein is CASSLERTEYEQYF.